A single sample is the source of the 30 T cell receptor beta chains below, sequenced in a study of PD-1 blockade in classical Hodgkin lymphoma. Data came from immunoSEQ multiplex PCR; TCRdb stores just in-frame clones and leaves some out. This sample has tens of thousands of clones, with around 78% found just once. The time point denotes: cycle 4 day 1 (C4D1), after six to seven weeks of nivolumab. Every patient experienced relapse after autologous stem cell transplantation, and brentuximab vedotin exposure varied. Source: peripheral blood mononuclear cells (PBMCs), taken before the fourth cycle of nivolumab. The receptors stem from a human donor with classical Hodgkin lymphoma.

The chain links TRBV9 to TRBJ2-5, with TRBD2 matching 8 bases. Germline CDR1 is SGDLS and CDR2 is YYNGEE. The CDR3 has 21 residues. The ends lost 0 bases at V and 1 base at J; junction bases unmatched: 20. The CDR3 DNA reads TGTGCCAGCAGCGTAGCTACGGCGTCGGGGGAAGCGGGGGTAACCCAAGAGACCCAGTACTTC. As protein: CASSVATASGEAGVTQETQYF. The full variable domain, its missing parts supplied by reference TRBV9 and TRBJ2-5, is DSGVTQTPKHLITATGQRVTLRCSPRSGDLSVYWYQQSLDQGLQFLIQYYNGEERAKGNILERFSAQQFPDLHSELNLSSLELGDSALYFCASSVATASGEAGVTQETQYFGPGTRLLVL.

CDR3 DNA: TGTGCCAGCAGCCCCTTACAGAACACTGAAGCTTTCTTT. Translating gives CASSPLQNTEAFF. This chain connects TRBV7-2 to TRBJ1-1; D is unclear. V was trimmed by 5 bases and J by 1 base, leaving 8 bases between them. The CDR3 has 13 amino acids. The V gene's germline CDR1 is SGHTA and CDR2 FQGNSA.

The rearrangement links TRBV4-3 to TRBJ2-7, with D hard to call. The CDR3 is 14 residues long. Germline assignment: CDR1 LGHNA and CDR2 YSLEER. With 6 bases removed from V and 4 bases from J, the gap between germline ends came to 16 bases. CDR3 loop: CASSQDVGRYEQYF. DNA of the CDR3: TGCGCCAGCAGTCAGGATGTGGGCCGATACGAGCAGTACTTC.

The V and J genes are TRBV6-4 and TRBJ2-2; D is undetermined. The CDR3 is 16 residues long. V lost 0 bases to trimming and J lost 0 bases, with 8 bases between them. The germline V gene encodes CDR1 MRHNA and CDR2 SNTAGT. Here the CDR3 DNA reads TGTGCCAGCAGTGACTCGGCAGCCGCGAACACCGGGGAGCTGTTTTTT. It translates to CASSDSAAANTGELFF.

The chain joins TRBV4-3 to TRBJ2-1; D possibly uses TRBD1 or TRBD2 (6 bases each). The CDR3 is made up of 13 amino acids. The germline V gene has CDR1 LGHNA and CDR2 YSLEER. V lost 0 bases and J lost 8, with 8 bases in between. The chain's CDR3 is CASSQDRGDEQFF. The CDR3 DNA follows: TGCGCCAGCAGCCAAGATAGGGGGGATGAGCAGTTCTTC.

The chain uses TRBV21-1 and TRBJ1-1; whether TRBD1, the table's D call, matches the DNA was not checked. TRBV21-1 constitutes a pseudogene. There are 15 residues in the CDR3. In nucleotides, the CDR3 is TGTGCCAGCAGCAAACGATATGGGGCGAGAACTGAAGCTTTCTTT. Translation gives CASSKRYGARTEAFF.

The chain has TRBV4-3 and TRBJ1-2; D may be TRBD1 (6 bases). This CDR3 spans 16 amino acids. Germline CDR1 and CDR2: LGHNA and YSLEER. Deletions cut 4 bases from V and 2 bases from J, with 17 bases between. Written as DNA, the CDR3 is TGCGCCAGCAGCCGCGCAACCCAGGGGCTAAACTATGGCTACACCTTC. It is translated as CASSRATQGLNYGYTF.

V gene TRBV7-9 combines with J gene TRBJ1-1; D possibly corresponds to TRBD1 (6 bases). Trimming took 3 bases from V and 3 from J, leaving 11 bases between them. The CDR3 is 14 residues long. The germline gives CDR1 SEHNR, CDR2 FQNEAQ (reference sequence). For the CDR3, the DNA is TGTGCCAGCAGCTTTCAGGGGATGGACACTGAAGCTTTCTTT. Translating it yields CASSFQGMDTEAFF.

This rearrangement joins TRBV2 to TRBJ1-4, with a tentative D call TRBD1 (6 bases). The CDR3 sequence is 14 residues long. Trimming stripped 7 bases from V and 4 bases from J, with 13 bases between. Germline values: CDR1 SNHLY, CDR2 FYNNEI. The CDR3 reads CASKQGNDNEKLFF. The CDR3 DNA reads TGTGCCAGCAAACAGGGTAACGATAATGAAAAACTGTTTTTT.

This rearrangement joins TRBV20-1 to TRBJ1-1, with 11 bases identical to TRBD1. Unmatched junction bases numbered 2, after V lost 2 bases and J lost 12 bases. The germline gives CDR1 DFQATT, CDR2 SNEGSKA (reference sequence). The CDR3 is 11 residues long. CDR3 in DNA: TGCAGTGCTAGAATGGACAGGGGGCCTTTCTTT. Residues: CSARMDRGPFF.

This sequence joins TRBV19 and TRBJ1-5, with D unclear. The V and J ends lost 3 bases and 4 bases respectively, with 13 bases between them. This CDR3 region has 15 residues. In germline, CDR1 is LNHDA, CDR2 SQIVND (reference sequence). The CDR3 DNA sequence: TGTGCCAGTAGTATTGGAAACAGTGCAAATCAGCCCCAGCATTTT. Its protein is CASSIGNSANQPQHF. Combining the CDR3 with reference TRBV19 and TRBJ1-5 gives the whole variable domain DGGITQSPKYLFRKEGQNVTLSCEQNLNHDAMYWYRQDPGQGLRLIYYSQIVNDFQKGDIAEGYSVSREKKESFPLTVTSAQKNPTAFYLCASSIGNSANQPQHFGDGTRLSIL.

The chain links TRBV11-3 to TRBJ2-2; D is tentatively TRBD1 or TRBD2 (5 bases each). Germline V gene sequence: CDR1 SGHNT, CDR2 YENEEA. Deletions cut 4 bases from V and 6 bases from J, with 15 bases between. The CDR3 loop spans 15 amino acids. DNA for the CDR3: TGTGCCAGCAGCTGGGACGGGGAAGGTCCCGGGGAGCTGTTTTTT. Residues: CASSWDGEGPGELFF. The full variable domain, completed using reference TRBV11-3 and TRBJ2-2, is EAGVVQSPRYKIIEKKQPVAFWCNPISGHNTLYWYLQNLGQGPELLIRYENEEAVDDSQLPKDRFSAERLKGVDSTLKIQPAELGDSAVYLCASSWDGEGPGELFFGEGSRLTVL.

The chain combines TRBV30 with TRBJ1-4; D is unclear. Germline V lookup: CDR1 GTSNPN, CDR2 SVGIG (reference sequence). Trimming took off 0 bases at V and 4 bases at J, with 9 bases between the two ends. This CDR3 is built from 14 residues. CDR3 residues: CAWSVRRRNEKLFF. In DNA, the CDR3 is TGTGCCTGGAGTGTACGCAGGCGTAATGAAAAACTGTTTTTT.

The J gene is TRBJ2-3, the V gene TRBV9; D gene ambiguous. Deletions cut 4 bases from V and 3 bases from J, with 6 bases between. Germline values: CDR1 SGDLS, CDR2 YYNGEE. The length of the CDR3 is 12 residues. Here the CDR3 reads CASSPATDTQYF. The CDR3 DNA reads as TGTGCCAGCAGCCCGGCGACAGATACGCAGTATTTT.

This chain uses TRBV6-5 with TRBJ2-5; 12 nucleotides align to TRBD1. V trimming: 5 bases; J trimming: 5 bases; junction bases outside the gene matches: 6. This CDR3 region has 15 residues. The V gene's germline CDR1 is MNHEY and CDR2 SVGAGI. In nucleotides, the CDR3 is TGTGCCAGCAGTCCCGGGACAGGGGGCTGGGAGACCCAGTACTTC. This codes for CASSPGTGGWETQYF.

The gene calls are TRBV11-3 and TRBJ2-3; no clear D gene. Trimming took 1 base from V and 6 from J, leaving 2 bases between them. The CDR3 has 11 amino acids. The germline CDR1 and CDR2 sequences are SGHNT and YENEEA. The CDR3 region is CASSLADTQYF. The CDR3 DNA sequence: TGTGCCAGCAGCTTAGCCGATACGCAGTATTTT.

The rearrangement joins TRBV11-3 to TRBJ1-6, with no clear D. The CDR3 extends over 12 amino acids. Trimming cost V 5 bases and J 15 bases, with 14 bases left between them. Germline-derived CDR1 and CDR2 are SGHNT and YENEEA. Here the CDR3 reads CASSLLLGGLHF. CDR3 sequence (DNA): TGTGCCAGCAGCCTCCTTCTGGGTGGCCTCCACTTT.

This chain's CDR3 is CASSLGETTGTYTGELFF. The CDR3 DNA is TGTGCCAGCAGCTTGGGGGAAACGACCGGGACCTACACCGGGGAGCTGTTTTTT. The V call is TRBV5-6, the J call TRBJ2-2; D could derive from TRBD1 or TRBD2 (5 bases each). The germline V gene has CDR1 SGHDT and CDR2 YYEEEE. The CDR3 has 18 residues. Trimming left V 0 bases short and J 3 bases short, with 18 bases between.

The chain links TRBV18 to TRBJ1-1; 8 bases match TRBD1. With 0 bases clipped from V and 1 base from J, the junction kept 4 bases outside the gene matches. The CDR3 is 16 residues long. CDR1 is KGHSH and CDR2 is LQKENI in the germline V gene. The CDR3 spells CASSPPRQGWNTEAFF. CDR3 nucleotides: TGTGCCAGCTCACCACCTCGACAGGGGTGGAACACTGAAGCTTTCTTT.

The V call is TRBV6-5, the J call TRBJ2-7; 8 bases align to TRBD2. The CDR3 loop spans 14 amino acids. CDR1 MNHEY and CDR2 SVGAGI come from the germline V gene. After removal of 2 bases from V and 7 bases from J, the junction contained 7 bases not matched to a gene. This CDR3 reads CASSYERGIGEQYF. The CDR3 nucleotides are TGTGCCAGCAGTTACGAGCGGGGGATAGGTGAGCAGTACTTC.

Notes on this clone: The junction departs from germline at one end; a sequencing error may be responsible. The CDR3, as DNA: TGTGCCAGCGAGGGACCTAAGTATGGCTACACCTTC. It specifies CASEGPKYGYTF. The chain carries TRBV6-1 and TRBJ1-2; possibly TRBD1 for D (5 bases). This CDR3 region has 12 residues. Germline CDR1 MNHNS, CDR2 SASEGT.

V usage is TRBV15 and J usage is TRBJ2-1; D possibly corresponds to TRBD1 (6 bases). Germline V gene sequence: CDR1 LNHNV, CDR2 YYDKDF (reference sequence). V lost 7 bases to trimming and J lost 8 bases, with 9 bases between them. This CDR3 has 11 amino acids. In nucleotides, the CDR3 is TGTGCCACCAACAGGGCCCATGAGCAGTTCTTC. It codes for CATNRAHEQFF.

This clone was detected once. V is TRBV19 and J is TRBJ2-1, with TRBD2 matching over 9 bases. This CDR3 is 15 amino acids long. Germline V lookup: CDR1 LNHDA, CDR2 SQIVND (reference sequence). Losses at the gene ends were 4 bases for V and 1 base for J; bases not matched to a gene: 2. CDR3 protein: CASSSLAGSYNEQFF. CDR3 nucleotides: TGTGCCAGTAGTAGTCTAGCGGGGTCCTACAATGAGCAGTTCTTC.

This chain uses TRBV9 with TRBJ2-7, with 8 bases aligning to TRBD2. V shed 4 bases, J shed 5 bases, and the junction held 8 bases outside the gene matches. Looked up from germline, CDR1 is SGDLS and CDR2 is YYNGEE. The CDR3 totals 14 residues. The CDR3 DNA follows: TGTGCCAGCAGCCTAGACGGGCGGGGGGACGAGCAGTACTTC. It translates to CASSLDGRGDEQYF.

The chain carries TRBV6-4 and TRBJ2-7, with 7 bases matching TRBD1. The germline V gene has CDR1 MRHNA and CDR2 SNTAGT. The CDR3 contains 16 residues. V shed 7 bases, J shed 1 base, and the junction held 13 bases outside the gene matches. CDR3 bases: TGTGCCAGCACAGCATACCAATTGACAGGGTCCTACGAGCAGTACTTC. Translation gives CASTAYQLTGSYEQYF.

For this clone: The same CDR3 arises from other DNA sequences in this sample as well. The chain has TRBV29-1 and TRBJ1-2, with D possibly being TRBD1 (6 bases). The CDR3 is 12 amino acids. Per germline, CDR1 SQVTM and CDR2 ANQGSEA. The germline V and J ends were trimmed by 7 bases and 2 bases, with 11 bases remaining between them. CDR3 protein: CSAGGGNYGYTF. CDR3 bases: TGCAGCGCTGGGGGCGGGAACTATGGCTACACCTTC.

V and J are TRBV5-1 and TRBJ2-1; 9 bases are shared with TRBD2. The germline V gene encodes CDR1 SGHRS and CDR2 YFSETQ. This CDR3 is built from 15 residues. J gave up 2 bases and V 6 bases, and 6 bases lay outside the gene matches. The CDR3 protein is CASTLAGPAYNEQFF. CDR3 bases: TGCGCCAGCACACTAGCGGGCCCTGCCTACAATGAGCAGTTCTTC.

The CDR3 nucleotides are TGTGCCAGCAGCTCCCCGGGACAATCCGCGAACACCGGGGAGCTGTTTTTT. Protein product: CASSSPGQSANTGELFF. V usage is TRBV7-3 and J usage is TRBJ2-2; D is possibly TRBD1 (6 bases). The germline CDR1 and CDR2 sequences are SGHTA and FQGTGA. The CDR3 has 17 residues. V lost 4 bases to trimming and J lost 0 bases, with 15 bases between them. The entire variable domain, with the rest obtained from reference TRBV7-3 and TRBJ2-2, is as follows: GAGVSQTPSNKVTEKGKYVELRCDPISGHTALYWYRQSLGQGPEFLIYFQGTGAADDSGLPNDRFFAVRPEGSVSTLKIQRTERGDSAVYLCASSSPGQSANTGELFFGEGSRLTVL.

The rearrangement joins TRBV4-3 to TRBJ2-1; D gene ambiguous. Germline assignment: CDR1 LGHNA and CDR2 YSLEER. The CDR3 spans 12 residues. The ends were cut back, 4 bases at V and 9 bases at J, with 10 bases in the middle. As DNA, the CDR3 is TGCGCCAGCAGCCTTGTGGGGTCTGAGCAGTTCTTC. The encoded protein is CASSLVGSEQFF.

This chain connects TRBV5-1 to TRBJ2-7, with D perhaps TRBD1 (6 bases). V was clipped by 4 bases and J by 6 bases, with 17 bases between them. CDR1 and CDR2 (germline): SGHRS, YFSETQ. The CDR3 sequence is 14 residues long. The CDR3 is CASSPRDTASEQYF. The CDR3 DNA sequence: TGCGCCAGCAGCCCCCGGGACACGGCAAGCGAGCAGTACTTC.